The source of this T cell receptor beta chain is a study of T-cell memory formation after mild COVID-19. Study summary: Largely donor-specific sequence clusters came from a couple of donors.

Study outcomes and limitations: Within pre-infection memory, some responding clones were found, suggesting cross-reactive memory joined. Balance between CD4 and CD8 was seen in clones contracting day 15 to 85, and a CD4+ lean was seen in later expanders.

TCR alpha and TCR beta cDNA libraries carrying sample barcodes and UMIs came from 5'RACE with constant-segment primers. MiXCR was run by TCRdb on the 5' RACE reads, yielding one entry per CDR3 protein. Of about 260,000 distinct CDR3 sequences in the sample, under 8.5% were seen once. This clonotype was seen a handful of times. Its antigen is unidentified. This CDR3 comprises 16 residues. Trimming removed 0 bases from V and 4 bases from J; junction bases left unmatched: 5. Germline CDR1 is SGHTA and CDR2 is FQGNSA. The chain combines TRBV7-2 with TRBJ2-3, with 9 nucleotides matching TRBD2. Sequenced: PBMCs or a T cell subset sorted from them (not recorded which). The clonotype originates from a young man who had mild COVID-19 (a few samples of this study predate the infection). Cell type and time point are not known. The CDR3 nucleotides read TGTGCCAGCAGCTTAGCGGCGGGGGGGAACTCAGATACGCAGTATTTT. It is translated as CASSLAAGGNSDTQYF.